This TCR beta chain comes out of a study of blood T cell repertoires in COVID-19. TCRdb's copy holds only in-frame clones and misses some; the assay was immunoSEQ multiplex PCR. Among roughly 55,000 clones listed, roughly 80% were seen once. The V and J ends lost 8 bases and 1 base respectively, with 16 bases between them. The CDR3 covers 15 residues. CDR1 MNHNY and CDR2 SVGAGI come from the germline V gene (reference sequence). The specimen was peripheral blood. This chain joins TRBV6-6 and TRBJ2-3, with D possibly TRBD1 on 5 matching bases. The sequence was obtained from a man aged 60 to 69 with acute or convalescent COVID-19. The CDR3 DNA reads as TGTGCCAGCTCTTTACTGGGGCTTGGCACAGATACGCAGTATTTT. Translation gives CASSLLGLGTDTQYF.